This TCR beta chain originates from a study of CD8 T cells in ankylosing spondylitis (dated by TCRdb to about 2017). At the level of the whole study: The study profiled T cell receptor beta repertoires in healthy donors and ankylosing spondylitis patients to find disease-linked TCR variants. The whole study cohort included over 85 healthy donors and 25 or so ankylosing spondylitis patients. Samples of peripheral blood were taken, and for ankylosing spondylitis patients, synovial fluid was collected as well. The investigation overall reported the following: In peripheral blood, the disease-linked clones were found at relatively low frequencies and had a CD8+ phenotype. Some TCR beta motif variants had previously been reported in synovial fluid and blood of reactive arthritis patients, which suggested common disease-initiation mechanisms. Blood from ankylosing spondylitis patients appeared to be characterized by a TCR beta motif made up of under 10 highly homologous amino acid variants. According to the report, matched synovial fluid samples from ankylosing spondylitis patients were significantly enriched for the disease-linked clones.

V gives up 2 bases and J gives up 6 bases, and the segment between their germline ends measures 10 bases. The germline V gene encodes CDR1 SQVTM and CDR2 ANQGSEA. The CDR3 spans 13 residues, from the cysteine through the phenylalanine. Kept here is only the CDR3 DNA, which spans 39 bases and is read in frame from base 1. This clonotype was seen ten or more times. Its antigen target is currently unknown. No base-level quality is on record; no much larger clone is a single base apart. The sequencer listed for this sample is Illumina HiSeq 2500. Quantitative 5'-RACE with molecular barcodes was the method used to prepare the TCR beta libraries. Processing in the source paper ran as follows. To identify disease-linked TCR variants, a new computational method was used, one built on a probabilistic model of VDJ rearrangement. TCRdb cleaned the public reads at Q25 with fastp, built clones with MiXCR and kept in-frame beta chains. Each CDR3 protein gets just one entry, which takes the most common genes and DNA from the rows behind it. Here the V and J calls rest on TCRdb's processing, not on the authors' analysis. The sample profile shows 150,000 or so distinct CDR3 sequences; 11% of them were found once. The ten most abundant clones make up 25% to 30% of the sample.

This clonotype originated in a male donor with ankylosing spondylitis or in good health (not recorded which). The sample comprised blood, either unsorted or a sorted T cell fraction (not recorded which). The chain was built from TRBV29-1 and TRBJ2-2; no D gene can be assigned with confidence. The DNA sequence is given as TGCAGCGTTGAACCGACCTCCTCCGGGGAGCTGTTTTTT. Its product reads: CSVEPTSSGELFF.